This TCR beta chain comes out of a study of blood T cell repertoires in COVID-19. V shed 0 bases, J shed 5 bases, and the junction held 9 bases outside the gene matches. This CDR3 is built from 16 residues. Germline CDR1 reads MNHEY; CDR2 reads SVGAGI. TCRdb's table, derived via immunoSEQ multiplex PCR, lists solely in-frame clones and lacks some. The sample has about 110,000 clones, about 84% seen once. Sequences were obtained from peripheral blood. The chain employs TRBV6-5 and TRBJ2-5, with 7 positions matching TRBD2. This sequence originates from a woman aged 55-75 years with acute or convalescent COVID-19. The CDR3 DNA sequence: TGTGCCAGCAGTTACTCCCCTGCGGGAGCTGGGGAGACCCAGTACTTC. This sequence encodes CASSYSPAGAGETQYF.